The present TCR beta chain was sequenced within a study of blood T cell repertoires in COVID-19 (dated by TCRdb to about 2020). Background for the entire study: The collaborator samples originated in the United States, Italy and Spain and spanned the acute and convalescent phases of COVID-19. Samples came from the ongoing ImmuneRACE study (first 160 participants) plus 1,254 subjects from 6 global collaborators. Sample metadata almost always included a de-identified subject ID, COVID-19 status, age in years and sex. HLA class I and class II types, where available, came from metadata supplied by the sample provider rather than from assay-based typing. The prospective study material was composed of cDNA or gDNA derived from T cells, B-cell-depleted T cells, or PBMCs. The dataset comprised deeply sampled blood TCRbeta repertoires from subjects exposed to, actively infected with, or recovered from COVID-19. A freely available public database, intended as a resource for researchers studying the immune response to SARS-CoV-2, is where the repertoires were released.

Collaborating institutions collected whole blood in K2EDTA tubes following their own protocols. For TCRbeta analysis, collaborators shipped samples as frozen whole blood, isolated PBMCs, or DNA extracted from either of those sample types. V was cut back by 3 bases and J by 5 bases, leaving a gap of 8 bases between them. CDR1 and CDR2 are read off the germline V gene as KGHSH and LQKENI. Taken from cysteine to phenylalanine, the CDR3 has 13 residues. Only the CDR3 part of the read is kept: 39 bases, read in frame from the first base. What the study reported, not specific to this receptor: The quantity of clinical and demographic metadata differed by source and by participant and was supplied without curation.

TCRbeta CDR3 regions were amplified from genomic DNA by means of the immunoSEQ Assay, a bias-controlled multiplex PCR. Per the authors' processing: The number of nucleated cells in each sample was estimated by amplification of reference gene primers within the assay. To quantify the absolute abundance of each unique TCRbeta CDR3 rearrangement, sequence reads were collapsed and filtered. For each sample, productive Simpson clonality was calculated by taking the square root of Simpson's diversity index across productive rearrangements. Held by TCRdb, this immuneACCESS table contains in-frame sequences only and omits some clones. Under half of the omission traces to an unresolved V gene where checked; the cause of the rest is unknown. V, J and clone size were drawn from that table, and D and trimming were deduced from the DNA. The sample includes over 75,000 clones, with over 65% observed a single time. The ten largest clones take up about an eighth of the sample.

As to this clone: The target of this receptor is not known. Qualities for individual bases were not recorded, and no much larger clone is one base off.

The sequence was collected from a human donor in a cohort sampled during active COVID-19. The chain was built from TRBV18 and TRBJ2-1; a confident D gene designation cannot be given. Sequencing used peripheral blood. The DNA sequence is given as TGTGCCAGCTCACCCACTGTAGACAATGAGCAGTTCTTC. Protein translation: CASSPTVDNEQFF.